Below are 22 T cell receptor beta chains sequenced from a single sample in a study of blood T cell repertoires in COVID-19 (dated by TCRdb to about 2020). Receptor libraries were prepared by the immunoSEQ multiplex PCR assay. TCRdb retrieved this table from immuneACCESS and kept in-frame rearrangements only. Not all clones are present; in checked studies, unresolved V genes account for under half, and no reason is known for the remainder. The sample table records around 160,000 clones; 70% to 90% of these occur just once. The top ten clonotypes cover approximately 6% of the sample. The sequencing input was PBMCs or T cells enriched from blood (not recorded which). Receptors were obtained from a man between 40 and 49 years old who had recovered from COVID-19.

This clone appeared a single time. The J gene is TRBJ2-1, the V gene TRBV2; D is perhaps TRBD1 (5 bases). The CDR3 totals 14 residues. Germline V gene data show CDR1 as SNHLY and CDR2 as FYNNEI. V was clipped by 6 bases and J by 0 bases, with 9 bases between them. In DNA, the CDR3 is TGTGCCAGCAGAGGACATAGCTCCTACAATGAGCAGTTCTTC. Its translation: CASRGHSSYNEQFF.

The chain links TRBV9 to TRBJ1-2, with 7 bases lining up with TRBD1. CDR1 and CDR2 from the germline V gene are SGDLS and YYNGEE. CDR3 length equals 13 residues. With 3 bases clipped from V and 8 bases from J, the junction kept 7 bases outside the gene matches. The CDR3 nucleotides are TGTGCCAGCAGCGGAACGGGACAGCGCGGCTACACCTTC. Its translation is CASSGTGQRGYTF.

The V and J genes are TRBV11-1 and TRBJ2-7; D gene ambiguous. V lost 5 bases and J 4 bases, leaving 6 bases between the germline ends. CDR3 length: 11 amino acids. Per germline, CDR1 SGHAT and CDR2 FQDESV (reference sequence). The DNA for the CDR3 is TGTGCCAGCAGCCGAGGATACGAGCAGTACTTC. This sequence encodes CASSRGYEQYF.

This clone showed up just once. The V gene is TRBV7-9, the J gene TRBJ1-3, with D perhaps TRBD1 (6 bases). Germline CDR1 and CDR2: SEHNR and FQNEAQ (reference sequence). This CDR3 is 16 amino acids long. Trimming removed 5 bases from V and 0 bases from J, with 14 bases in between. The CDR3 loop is CASSRRAGDSGNTIYF. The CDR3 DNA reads TGTGCCAGCAGCCGCAGAGCAGGGGACTCTGGAAACACCATATATTTT.

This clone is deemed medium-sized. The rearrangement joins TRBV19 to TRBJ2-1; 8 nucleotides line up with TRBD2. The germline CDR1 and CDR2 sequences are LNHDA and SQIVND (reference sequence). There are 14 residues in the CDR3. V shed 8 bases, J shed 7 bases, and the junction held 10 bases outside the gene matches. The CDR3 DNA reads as TGTGCCAGTGCCCCGGGGGGGTCGGCGAATGAGCAGTTCTTC. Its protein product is CASAPGGSANEQFF.

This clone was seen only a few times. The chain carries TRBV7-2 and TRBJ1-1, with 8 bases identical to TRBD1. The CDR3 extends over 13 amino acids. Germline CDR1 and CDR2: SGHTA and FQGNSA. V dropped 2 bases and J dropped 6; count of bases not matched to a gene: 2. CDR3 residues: CASSLQGAAEAFF. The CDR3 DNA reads TGTGCCAGCAGCTTACAGGGGGCGGCTGAAGCTTTCTTT.

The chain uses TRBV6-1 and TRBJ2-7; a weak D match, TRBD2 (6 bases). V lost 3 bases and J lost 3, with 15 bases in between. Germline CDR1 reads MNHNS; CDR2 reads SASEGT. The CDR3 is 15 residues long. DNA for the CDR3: TGTGCCAGCAGTGACGTCCGGGGCGGGAACTACGAGCAGTACTTC. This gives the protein CASSDVRGGNYEQYF.

The CDR3 is CASSFTRDEQYF. The CDR3, as DNA: TGTGCCAGCAGCTTTACTAGGGATGAGCAGTACTTC. The gene calls are TRBV11-2 and TRBJ2-7; tentative D call: TRBD2 (5 bases). The CDR3 is 12 amino acids. The ends were cut back, 3 bases at V and 7 bases at J, with 10 bases in the middle. Germline V gene sequence: CDR1 SGHAT, CDR2 FQNNGV.

The CDR3 loop reads CASSQDLPRGHGYTF. CDR3 sequence (DNA): TGTGCCAGCAGCCAAGACCTTCCCAGGGGGCATGGCTACACCTTC. V gene TRBV3-1 (or the pseudogene TRBV3-2) combines with J gene TRBJ1-2; 8 bases are shared with TRBD1. J lost 6 bases, V lost 0 bases, and 6 bases had no gene match. CDR1 and CDR2 from the germline V gene are LGHDT and YNNKEL (reference sequence). This CDR3 is built from 15 residues.

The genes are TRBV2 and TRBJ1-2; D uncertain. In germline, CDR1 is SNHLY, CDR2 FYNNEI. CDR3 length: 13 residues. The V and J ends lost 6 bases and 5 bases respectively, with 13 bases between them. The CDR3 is CASRAQARYGYTF. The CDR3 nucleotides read TGTGCCAGCAGGGCCCAAGCGAGGTATGGCTACACCTTC.

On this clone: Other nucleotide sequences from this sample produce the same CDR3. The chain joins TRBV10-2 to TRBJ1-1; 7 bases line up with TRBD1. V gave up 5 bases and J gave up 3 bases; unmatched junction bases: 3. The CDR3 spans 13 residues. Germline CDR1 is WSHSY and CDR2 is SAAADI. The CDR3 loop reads CASSSQGDTEAFF. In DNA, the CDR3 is TGCGCCAGCAGTTCCCAGGGGGACACTGAAGCTTTCTTT.

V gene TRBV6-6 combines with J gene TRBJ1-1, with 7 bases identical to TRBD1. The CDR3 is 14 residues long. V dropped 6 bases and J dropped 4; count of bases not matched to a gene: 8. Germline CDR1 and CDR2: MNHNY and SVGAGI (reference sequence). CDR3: CASSSGGTGTEAFF. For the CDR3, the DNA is TGTGCCAGCAGCTCAGGGGGAACGGGCACTGAAGCTTTCTTT.

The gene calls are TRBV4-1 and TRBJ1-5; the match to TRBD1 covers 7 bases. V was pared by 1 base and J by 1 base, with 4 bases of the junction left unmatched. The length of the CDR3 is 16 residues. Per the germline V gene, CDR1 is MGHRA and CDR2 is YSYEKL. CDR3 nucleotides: TGCGCCAGCAGCCAAGGGGACAGTTTGAGCAATCAGCCCCAGCATTTT. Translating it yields CASSQGDSLSNQPQHF.

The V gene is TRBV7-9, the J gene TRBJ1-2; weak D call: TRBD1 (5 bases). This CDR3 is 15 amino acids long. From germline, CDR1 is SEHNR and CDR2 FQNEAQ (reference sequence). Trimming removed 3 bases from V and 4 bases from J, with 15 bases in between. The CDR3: CASSFPQGLGYGYTF. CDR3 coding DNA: TGTGCCAGCAGCTTCCCTCAGGGACTTGGCTATGGCTACACCTTC.

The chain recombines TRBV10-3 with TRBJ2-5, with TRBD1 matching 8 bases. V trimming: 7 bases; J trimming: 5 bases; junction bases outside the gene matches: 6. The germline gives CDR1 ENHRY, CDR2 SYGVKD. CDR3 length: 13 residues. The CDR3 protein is CAITPTGDETQYF. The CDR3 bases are TGTGCCATCACCCCGACAGGGGACGAGACCCAGTACTTC.

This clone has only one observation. The CDR3 DNA is TGTGCCAGCAGCCGCGGGACTAGCGGGGGCAATGAGCAGTTCTTC. Protein sequence: CASSRGTSGGNEQFF. This chain joins TRBV7-9 and TRBJ2-1; 14 positions agree with TRBD2. CDR1 and CDR2 from the germline V gene are SEHNR and FQNEAQ (reference sequence). V lost 5 bases, J lost 6 bases, and 3 bases stayed unmatched. The CDR3 length is 15 residues.

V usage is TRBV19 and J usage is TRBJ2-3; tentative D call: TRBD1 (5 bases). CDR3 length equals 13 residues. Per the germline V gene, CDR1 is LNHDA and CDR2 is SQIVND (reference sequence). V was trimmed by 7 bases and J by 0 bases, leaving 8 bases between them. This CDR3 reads CASIGESTDTQYF. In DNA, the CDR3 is TGTGCCAGTATAGGGGAAAGCACAGATACGCAGTATTTT. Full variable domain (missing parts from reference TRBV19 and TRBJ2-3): DGGITQSPKYLFRKEGQNVTLSCEQNLNHDAMYWYRQDPGQGLRLIYYSQIVNDFQKGDIAEGYSVSREKKESFPLTVTSAQKNPTAFYLCASIGESTDTQYFGPGTRLTVL.

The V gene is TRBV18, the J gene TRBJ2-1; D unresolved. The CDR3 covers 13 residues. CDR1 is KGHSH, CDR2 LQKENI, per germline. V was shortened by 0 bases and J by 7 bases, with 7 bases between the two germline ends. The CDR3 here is CASSPPGANEQFF. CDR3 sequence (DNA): TGTGCCAGCTCACCACCGGGCGCAAATGAGCAGTTCTTC.

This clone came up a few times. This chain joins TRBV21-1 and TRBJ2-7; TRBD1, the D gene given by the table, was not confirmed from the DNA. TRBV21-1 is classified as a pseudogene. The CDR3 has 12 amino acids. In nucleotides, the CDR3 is TGTGCCAGGACAGACAGAGCCTACGAGCAGTACGTC. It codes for CARTDRAYEQYV.

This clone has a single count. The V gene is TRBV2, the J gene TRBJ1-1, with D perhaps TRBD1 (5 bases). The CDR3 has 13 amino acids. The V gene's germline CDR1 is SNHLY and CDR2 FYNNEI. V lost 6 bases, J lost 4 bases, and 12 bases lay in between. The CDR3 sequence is CASSRGVGTEAFF. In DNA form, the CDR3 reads TGTGCCAGCAGCCGGGGGGTGGGCACTGAAGCTTTCTTT.

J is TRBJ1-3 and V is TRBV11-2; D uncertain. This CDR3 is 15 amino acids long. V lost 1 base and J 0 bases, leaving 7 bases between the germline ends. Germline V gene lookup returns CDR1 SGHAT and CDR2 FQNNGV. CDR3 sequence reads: CASSLGSSSGNTIYF. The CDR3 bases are TGTGCCAGCAGCTTAGGTTCGAGCTCTGGAAACACCATATATTTT.

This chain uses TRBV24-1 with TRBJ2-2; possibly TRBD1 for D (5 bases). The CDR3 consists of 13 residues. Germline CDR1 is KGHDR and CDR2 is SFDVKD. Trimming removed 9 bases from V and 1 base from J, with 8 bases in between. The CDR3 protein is CATGGQNTGELFF. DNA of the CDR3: TGTGCCACCGGCGGACAGAACACCGGGGAGCTGTTTTTT.